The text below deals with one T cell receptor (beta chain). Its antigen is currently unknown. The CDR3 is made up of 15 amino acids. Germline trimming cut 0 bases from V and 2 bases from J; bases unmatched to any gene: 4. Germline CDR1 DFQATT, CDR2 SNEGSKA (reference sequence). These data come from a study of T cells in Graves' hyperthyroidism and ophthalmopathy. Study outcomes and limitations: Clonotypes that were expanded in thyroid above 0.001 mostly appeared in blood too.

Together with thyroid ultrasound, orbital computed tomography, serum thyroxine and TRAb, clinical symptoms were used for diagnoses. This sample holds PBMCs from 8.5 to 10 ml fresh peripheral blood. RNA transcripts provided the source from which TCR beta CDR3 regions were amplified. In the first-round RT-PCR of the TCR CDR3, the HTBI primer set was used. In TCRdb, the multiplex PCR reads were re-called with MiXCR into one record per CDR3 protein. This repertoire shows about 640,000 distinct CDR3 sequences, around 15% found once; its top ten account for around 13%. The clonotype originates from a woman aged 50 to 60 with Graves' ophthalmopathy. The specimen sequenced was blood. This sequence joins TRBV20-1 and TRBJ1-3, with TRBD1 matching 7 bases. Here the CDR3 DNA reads TGCAGTGCTAGAGATACAGGGGAGGCTGGAAACACCATATATTTT. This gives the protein CSARDTGEAGNTIYF.